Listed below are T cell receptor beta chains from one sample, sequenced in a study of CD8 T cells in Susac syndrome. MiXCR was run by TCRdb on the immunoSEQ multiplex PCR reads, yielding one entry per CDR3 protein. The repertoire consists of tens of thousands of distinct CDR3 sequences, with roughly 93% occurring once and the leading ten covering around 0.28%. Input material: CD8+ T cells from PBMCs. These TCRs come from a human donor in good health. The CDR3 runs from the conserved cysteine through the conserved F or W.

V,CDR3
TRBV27,CASSLDRSREQFF
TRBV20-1,CSARVGTGNQPQHF
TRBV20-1,CSARVPGLAGGPFGDTQYF
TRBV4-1,CASSQGETGDLYGYTF
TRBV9,CASSGGNTYNEQFF
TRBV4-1,CASSQGRTENTEAFF
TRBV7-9,CASSLAGSPQAGYTF
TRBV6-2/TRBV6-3,CASSYSSGAGNEQFF
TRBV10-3,CAISETGDNEQFF
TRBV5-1,CASSLGQVYTGELFF
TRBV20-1,CSVPLSGGNEQFF
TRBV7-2,CASSLWWGANNEQFF
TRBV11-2,CASSLVGGPSSYEQYF
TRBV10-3,CAINSRVSSSYEQYF
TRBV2,CASSPRSSARETQYF
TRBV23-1,CASSQSGTGGLEQYF
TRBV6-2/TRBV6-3,CASSYSQFYGYTF
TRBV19,CASAQGYNEQFF
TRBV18,CASSPPRGTDTQYF
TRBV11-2,CASSYGQGITGELFF
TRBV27,CASSSGTGGAEKLFF
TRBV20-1,CSANLLGAKNIQYF
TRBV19,CASSPSGTASYEQYF
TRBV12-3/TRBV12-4,CASSLAGASYEQYF